These 12 T cell receptor beta chains were sequenced from one sample in a study of blood T cell repertoires in COVID-19. Using immunoSEQ multiplex PCR, the repertoire was profiled, and TCRdb retains in-frame clones only, with some absent. This sample has 130,000 or so clones, with around 87% found just once. Sequenced material: peripheral blood. These receptors all come from a woman between 45 and 60 years old with acute or convalescent COVID-19.

The genes are TRBV6-1 and TRBJ2-6; D is possibly TRBD2 (5 bases). This CDR3 spans 16 amino acids. CDR1 and CDR2 from the germline V gene are MNHNS and SASEGT. V lost 0 bases, J lost 2 bases, and 8 bases lay in between. The CDR3 spells CASSEAWRAGANVLTF. DNA for the CDR3: TGTGCCAGCAGTGAAGCTTGGCGGGCTGGGGCCAACGTCCTGACTTTC.

The rearrangement uses TRBV6-2 or TRBV6-3 and TRBJ2-7; TRBD2 matches 7 bases. The CDR3 runs 16 residues. After removal of 0 bases from V and 4 bases from J, the junction contained 9 bases not matched to a gene. CDR1 is MNHEY and CDR2 is SVGEGT in the germline V gene. The DNA of the CDR3 is TGTGCCAGCAGTTACTCGATCCTAGCGGAGACTTACGAGCAGTACTTC. Translation gives CASSYSILAETYEQYF.

This chain joins TRBV27 and TRBJ2-2, with 12 bases aligning to TRBD2. Losses at the gene ends were 8 bases for V and 2 bases for J; bases not matched to a gene: 9. CDR1 is MNHEY, CDR2 SMNVEV, per germline (reference sequence). This CDR3 spans 17 amino acids. CDR3 DNA sequence: TGTGCCAGCGGACTAGCGGGAACCACAATTAACACCGGGGAGCTGTTTTTT. The encoded protein is CASGLAGTTINTGELFF.

The chain is built from TRBV7-2 and TRBJ2-7; 13 positions match TRBD2. After removal of 1 base from V and 2 bases from J, the junction contained 11 bases not matched to a gene. Germline-derived CDR1 and CDR2 are SGHTA and FQGNSA. The CDR3 runs 19 residues. CDR3 residues: CASSLVFFTLAGGPYEQYF. The DNA for the CDR3 is TGTGCCAGCAGCTTAGTATTCTTTACACTAGCGGGGGGGCCCTACGAGCAGTACTTC.

The chain is built from TRBV19 and TRBJ1-2; TRBD1 is a possible D gene (5 bases). With 10 bases removed from V and 8 bases from J, the gap between germline ends came to 17 bases. The CDR3 is 12 amino acids. Germline V gene lookup returns CDR1 LNHDA and CDR2 SQIVND (reference sequence). This CDR3 is CATSSRVGGYTF. The CDR3 DNA is TGTGCCACATCATCCAGGGTCGGGGGCTACACCTTC. Combining the CDR3 with reference TRBV19 and TRBJ1-2 gives the whole variable domain DGGITQSPKYLFRKEGQNVTLSCEQNLNHDAMYWYRQDPGQGLRLIYYSQIVNDFQKGDIAEGYSVSREKKESFPLTVTSAQKNPTAFYLCATSSRVGGYTFGSGTRLTVV.

The chain links TRBV7-9 to TRBJ1-4; D may be TRBD1 (6 bases). V lost 5 bases and J lost 0, with 13 bases in between. Per the germline V gene, CDR1 is SEHNR and CDR2 is FQNEAQ (reference sequence). The CDR3 sequence is 16 residues long. CDR3 residues: CASSRGQQATNEKLFF. CDR3 in DNA: TGTGCCAGCAGCCGCGGACAGCAAGCAACTAATGAAAAACTGTTTTTT. Supplemented by reference TRBV7-9 and TRBJ1-4, the full variable domain reads DTGVSQNPRHKITKRGQNVTFRCDPISEHNRLYWYRQTLGQGPEFLTYFQNEAQLEKSRLLSDRFSAERPKGSFSTLEIQRTEQGDSAMYLCASSRGQQATNEKLFFGSGTQLSVL.

The chain carries TRBV7-2 and TRBJ1-6, with D maybe TRBD1 (5 bases). Germline assignment: CDR1 SGHTA and CDR2 FQGNSA. The CDR3 loop spans 17 amino acids. Trimming stripped 3 bases from V and 2 bases from J, with 14 bases between. The CDR3 nucleotides are TGTGCCAGCAGCTTGGACCTAAGGGGAACCTATAATTCACCCCTCCACTTT. It is translated as CASSLDLRGTYNSPLHF.

This clone showed up just once. The chain employs TRBV19 and TRBJ2-3; D is perhaps TRBD1 (6 bases). Germline CDR1 is LNHDA and CDR2 is SQIVND (reference sequence). This CDR3 comprises 14 residues. V dropped 1 base and J dropped 1 base, with 6 bases sitting between them. The CDR3 region is CASSIAGGTDTQYF. The CDR3 nucleotides are TGTGCCAGTAGTATAGCAGGGGGCACAGATACGCAGTATTTT.

CDR3 coding DNA: TGTGCCAGCAGTATAAGCGGGCCCAACGAGCAGTACTTC. Translated, it gives CASSISGPNEQYF. V and J are TRBV6-5 and TRBJ2-7, with a tentative D call TRBD2 (6 bases). V was cut by 5 bases and J by 5 bases, with 13 bases left in between. CDR1 is MNHEY, CDR2 SVGAGI, per germline. The CDR3 runs to 13 residues.

The V and J genes are TRBV18 and TRBJ1-1; D is unclear. CDR3 size: 14 residues. V gave up 2 bases and J gave up 4 bases, with 11 bases separating them. Per the germline V gene, CDR1 is KGHSH and CDR2 is LQKENI. In DNA form, the CDR3 reads TGTGCCAGCTCACCATCCGGGGAGGGCACTGAAGCTTTCTTT. Encoded protein: CASSPSGEGTEAFF.

The V and J genes are TRBV24-1 and TRBJ2-7; D perhaps matches TRBD1 (6 bases). The ends were cut back, 4 bases at V and 2 bases at J, with 17 bases in the middle. The CDR3 sequence is 16 residues long. Germline V gene data show CDR1 as KGHDR and CDR2 as SFDVKD. The CDR3 DNA sequence: TGTGCCACCAGTGAAACCCCCGGACAGCATCCCTACGAGCAGTACTTC. This sequence encodes CATSETPGQHPYEQYF.

The chain carries TRBV7-8 and TRBJ2-7; 7 nucleotides align to TRBD2. The J segment lost 4 bases and the V segment lost 3 bases, leaving 6 bases of the junction unmatched. Germline CDR1 reads SGHVS; CDR2 reads FQNEAQ. The CDR3 contains 14 residues. DNA for the CDR3: TGTGCCAGCAGCTTTGCCGCTAGCGGTTACGAGCAGTACTTC. As protein: CASSFAASGYEQYF. Full variable domain (remainder filled in from reference TRBV7-8 and TRBJ2-7): GAGVSQSPRYKVAKRGQDVALRCDPISGHVSLFWYQQALGQGPEFLTYFQNEAQLDKSGLPSDRFFAERPEGSVSTLKIQRTQQEDSAVYLCASSFAASGYEQYFGPGTRLTVT.